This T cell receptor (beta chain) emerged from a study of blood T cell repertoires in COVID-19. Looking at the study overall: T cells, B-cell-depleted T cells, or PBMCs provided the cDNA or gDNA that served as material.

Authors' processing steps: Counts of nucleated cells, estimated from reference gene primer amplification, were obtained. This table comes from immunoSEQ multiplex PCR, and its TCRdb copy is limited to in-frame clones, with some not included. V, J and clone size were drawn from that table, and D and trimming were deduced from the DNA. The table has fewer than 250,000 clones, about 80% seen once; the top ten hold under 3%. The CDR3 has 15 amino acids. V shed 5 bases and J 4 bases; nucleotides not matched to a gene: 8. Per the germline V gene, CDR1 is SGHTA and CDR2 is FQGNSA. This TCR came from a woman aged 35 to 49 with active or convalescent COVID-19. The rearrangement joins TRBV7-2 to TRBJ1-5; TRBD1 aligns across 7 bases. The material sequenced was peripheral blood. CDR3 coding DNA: TGTGCCAGCAGCCTAAGACAGGGAGAGAATCAGCCCCAGCATTTT. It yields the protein CASSLRQGENQPQHF.